A selection of T cell receptor beta chains follows, all from one sample in a study of T cells after yellow fever vaccination. TCRdb analysed the 5' RACE reads with MiXCR anew, one entry per CDR3 protein. This table has roughly 500,000 distinct CDR3 sequences, approximately 21% appearing once. The sequenced sample was PBMCs, obtained 15 days after the yellow fever booster vaccination. The receptors were sampled from a man between 25 and 39 years old who received the YFV17D yellow fever vaccine. The CDR3 runs from the conserved cysteine through the conserved F or W. Fields, in order: V gene, J gene, clone size, D gene, CDR3 protein, CDR3 DNA. The D gene is left open where the match is weak. Expanded clones are given a class, and other clones once, few, many or no size at all.

TRBV2	TRBJ2-3	few	TRBD2	CASKAGGVGGDTQYF	TGTGCCAGCAAGGCGGGAGGCGTCGGGGGGGATACGCAGTATTTT
TRBV18	TRBJ2-7	few	-	CASSPGRDYEQYF	TGTGCCAGCTCACCCGGCAGAGATTACGAGCAGTACTTC
TRBV20-1	TRBJ2-3	-	-	CSAKSSIADTQYF	TGCAGTGCCAAATCTTCCATCGCAGATACGCAGTATTTT
TRBV29-1	TRBJ2-5	few	TRBD2	CSVILAGDPEETQYF	TGCAGCGTAATCCTAGCGGGAGACCCGGAGGAGACCCAGTACTTC
TRBV5-1	TRBJ2-1	-	-	CASRWHYNEQFF	TGCGCCAGCAGATGGCACTACAATGAGCAGTTCTTC
TRBV20-1	TRBJ2-3	-	-	CSAPGAHTQYF	TGCAGTGCGCCGGGAGCCCATACGCAGTATTTT
TRBV7-2	TRBJ1-1	few	-	CASSRIRENTEAFF	TGTGCCAGCAGCCGGATCAGGGAGAACACTGAAGCTTTCTTT
TRBV6-5	TRBJ2-2	-	-	CASSYSWTVANTGELFF	TGTGCCAGCAGTTACTCGTGGACAGTCGCGAACACCGGGGAGCTGTTTTTT
TRBV6-6	TRBJ2-5	-	-	CASSYQSAQYF	TGTGCCAGCAGTTACCAATCAGCCCAGTACTTC
TRBV7-2	TRBJ2-7	-	TRBD2	CASSLAGDPSYEQYF	TGTGCCAGCAGTTTAGCGGGAGACCCCTCCTACGAGCAGTACTTC
TRBV20-1	TRBJ2-4	-	-	CSASEDKGIAKNIQYF	TGCAGTGCTAGTGAGGACAAGGGTATAGCCAAAAACATTCAGTACTTC
TRBV20-1	TRBJ2-7	few	-	CSARPGPTPGEQYF	TGCAGTGCTAGACCAGGGCCAACACCGGGTGAGCAGTACTTC
TRBV20-1	TRBJ2-5	few	TRBD2	CSAELADAQDTQYF	TGCAGTGCAGAACTAGCGGATGCCCAAGACACCCAGTACTTC
TRBV10-2	TRBJ2-1	few	-	CALDRGNEQFF	TGCGCCCTCGATAGGGGTAATGAGCAGTTCTTC
TRBV12-3/TRBV12-4	TRBJ2-1	few	-	CASSYRRYNEQFF	TGTGCCAGCAGTTACCGTCGCTACAATGAGCAGTTCTTC
TRBV4-1	TRBJ2-1	-	-	CASSPIPGPREQFF	TGCGCCAGCAGCCCAATCCCGGGACCCAGGGAGCAGTTCTTC
TRBV20-1	TRBJ2-1	-	-	CSARPPGNYNEQFF	TGCAGTGCTAGACCCCCAGGGAATTACAATGAGCAGTTCTTC
TRBV4-3	TRBJ1-5	once	-	CASSLGSTNQPQHF	TGCGCCAGCAGCCTTGGGAGTACTAATCAGCCCCAGCATTTT
TRBV20-1	TRBJ2-2	-	-	CSARDTVWNTGELFF	TGCAGTGCTAGAGATACGGTCTGGAACACCGGGGAGCTGTTTTTT
TRBV7-2	TRBJ2-3	-	-	CASSTPVTDTQYF	TGTGCCAGCAGCACCCCGGTCACAGATACGCAGTATTTT
TRBV5-1	TRBJ2-2	-	TRBD2	CASTSSGSWTGELFF	TGCGCCAGCACTTCTAGCGGGAGTTGGACCGGGGAGCTGTTTTTT
TRBV4-2	TRBJ1-4	-	-	CASSQVQATNEKLFF	TGTGCCAGCAGCCAAGTACAGGCCACTAATGAAAAACTGTTTTTT
TRBV7-2	TRBJ2-7	-	-	CASSLGTPVEQYF	TGTGCCAGCAGCCTGGGGACCCCTGTCGAGCAGTACTTC
TRBV20-1	TRBJ2-1	-	TRBD2	CSALADYNEQFF	TGCAGTGCGCTAGCGGATTACAATGAGCAGTTCTTC
TRBV20-1	TRBJ2-1	few	-	CSARGRVGYNEQFF	TGCAGTGCTAGGGGGCGAGTAGGGTACAATGAGCAGTTCTTC
TRBV6-5	TRBJ2-7	-	-	CASSYSKIAPLSEQYF	TGTGCCAGCAGTTACTCGAAGATAGCTCCTCTTTCCGAGCAGTACTTC
TRBV2	TRBJ2-3	few	-	CASRNADTDTQYF	TGTGCCAGCAGGAACGCGGACACAGATACGCAGTATTTT
TRBV28	TRBJ2-7	few	-	CASSFPQYEQYF	TGTGCCAGCAGTTTTCCGCAATACGAGCAGTACTTC
TRBV6-1	TRBJ1-4	-	-	CASTYGRSTNEKLFF	TGTGCCAGCACCTACGGGCGGAGCACTAATGAAAAACTGTTTTTT
TRBV2	TRBJ2-1	-	TRBD1	CASSLGQASSEQFF	TGTGCCAGCAGTCTGGGACAGGCGTCGAGTGAGCAGTTCTTC
TRBV6-5	TRBJ2-1	few	-	CASSYSSGVQYNEQFF	TGTGCCAGCAGTTACTCGTCGGGAGTTCAGTACAATGAGCAGTTCTTC
TRBV7-2	TRBJ2-2	-	-	CASTKDSDTGELFF	TGTGCCAGCACCAAGGACTCAGACACCGGGGAGCTGTTTTTT
TRBV20-1	TRBJ1-2	few	-	CSARDLGGLERGYTF	TGCAGTGCTAGAGATCTGGGGGGGCTGGAACGAGGCTACACCTTC
TRBV18	TRBJ2-1	-	-	CASSPQNTGRYNEQFF	TGTGCCAGCTCACCTCAGAACACCGGGCGGTACAATGAGCAGTTCTTC